Sequencing of this T cell receptor (beta chain) was carried out in a study of T cell responses to AZD1222 COVID-19 vaccine. Study at large: Second-dose schedules of about 4 or about 12 weeks were combined.

Using immunoSEQ multiplex PCR, the repertoire was profiled, and TCRdb retains in-frame clones only, with some absent. Of about 85,000 clones listed, roughly 90% were seen once; the top ten hold roughly 7.7%. Germline V lookup: CDR1 SGHRS, CDR2 YFSETQ. This CDR3 has 15 residues. The J segment lost 7 bases and the V segment lost 2 bases, leaving 6 bases of the junction unmatched. The chain recombines TRBV5-1 with TRBJ1-4, with 9 bases fitting TRBD1. The clonotype originates from an adult in good health. The starting material was peripheral blood, obtained on day 0 of AZD1222 vaccination. CDR3 DNA: TGCGCCAGCAGCTTCCAGACAGGGGGAGGTGAAAAACTGTTTTTT. Protein sequence: CASSFQTGGGEKLFF.